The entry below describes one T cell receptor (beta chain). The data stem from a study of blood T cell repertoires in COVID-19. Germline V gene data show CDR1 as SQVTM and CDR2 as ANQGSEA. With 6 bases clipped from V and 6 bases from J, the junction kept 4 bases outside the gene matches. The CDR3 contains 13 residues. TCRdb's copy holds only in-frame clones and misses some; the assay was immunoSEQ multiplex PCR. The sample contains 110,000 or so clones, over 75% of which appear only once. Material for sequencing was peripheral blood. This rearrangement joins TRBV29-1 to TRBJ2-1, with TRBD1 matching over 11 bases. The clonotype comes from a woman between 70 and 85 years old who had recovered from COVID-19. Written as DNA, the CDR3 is TGCAGCGTAGACGGGACAGGGGGCAATGAGCAGTTCTTC. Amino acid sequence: CSVDGTGGNEQFF.